The 7 T cell receptor beta chains below were found in one sample sequenced in a study of HIV-infected patients and healthy controls. All unsorted peripheral T cells were captured because whole blood was used without fractionation. Reverse transcription used 450 to 650 ng RNA and constant-region primers for alpha and beta. Separate chain-specific third strand synthesis with multiplexing indices produced the alpha and beta libraries. TCRdb reprocessed the 5' RACE reads with MiXCR, giving one entry per CDR3 protein. Seen here are about 7,600 distinct CDR3 sequences, roughly 10% observed once, and the top ten hold 22%. Here the sequenced sample was blood, taken before antiretroviral therapy. The receptors come from an adult with HIV infection.

This clonotype was observed at least ten times. This chain joins TRBV5-4 and TRBJ2-1; D may match TRBD1 or TRBD2 (5 bases each). Germline V lookup: CDR1 SGHNT, CDR2 YYREEE (reference sequence). The V gene lost 3 bases and the J gene lost 10 bases, with 11 bases spanning the gap. CDR3 size: 12 residues. CDR3 amino acids: CASSSRDHEQFF. The DNA for the CDR3 is TGTGCCAGCAGCTCCCGGGACCACGAGCAGTTCTTC.

This clonotype was seen ten or more times. The V and J genes are TRBV6-2 or TRBV6-3 and TRBJ2-2; D remains unclear. With 0 bases removed from V and 6 bases from J, the gap between germline ends came to 5 bases. The CDR3 consists of 13 residues. In germline, CDR1 is MNHEY, CDR2 SVGEGT. The CDR3 DNA follows: TGTGCCAGCAGTTACTCGGATCCCGGGGAGCTGTTTTTT. The encoded protein is CASSYSDPGELFF.

This clonotype was found many times. This chain connects TRBV7-6 to TRBJ2-7, with TRBD2 identical over 8 bases. There are 16 residues in the CDR3. Germline V gene sequence: CDR1 SGHVS, CDR2 FNYEAQ. With 5 bases clipped from V and 2 bases from J, the junction kept 11 bases outside the gene matches. CDR3 residues: CASSLDGTRKTYEQYF. The CDR3 region has the DNA TGTGCCAGCAGCCTCGACGGGACTAGGAAAACCTACGAGCAGTACTTC.

This clonotype is termed medium-sized. CDR3 residues: CSAPVWGTPNNEQFF. As DNA, the CDR3 is TGCAGCGCCCCCGTATGGGGGACACCGAACAATGAGCAGTTCTTC. This rearrangement joins TRBV29-1 to TRBJ2-1; D might be TRBD1 (6 bases). The germline V gene encodes CDR1 SQVTM and CDR2 ANQGSEA. The ends were cut back, 7 bases at V and 5 bases at J, with 21 bases in the middle. The CDR3 is 15 residues long.

This clonotype was counted at least ten times. The chain combines TRBV7-2 with TRBJ2-2; 8 bases are a match to TRBD1. Per the germline V gene, CDR1 is SGHTA and CDR2 is FQGNSA. After removal of 4 bases from V and 0 bases from J, the junction contained 7 bases not matched to a gene. This CDR3 spans 17 amino acids. The CDR3 here is CASSSATGVPNTGELFF. The DNA of the CDR3 is TGTGCCAGCAGCTCCGCGACAGGGGTGCCGAACACCGGGGAGCTGTTTTTT.

Only a few counts were recorded for this clonotype. The chain is built from TRBV7-9 and TRBJ2-3, with 7 bases that match TRBD2. The CDR3 contains 14 residues. Losses at the gene ends were 5 bases for V and 3 bases for J; bases not matched to a gene: 5. Germline V lookup: CDR1 SEHNR, CDR2 FQNEAQ (reference sequence). CDR3 loop: CASSPAGRTDTQYF. CDR3 in DNA: TGTGCCAGCAGCCCCGCCGGGAGGACAGATACGCAGTATTTT. The full variable domain, rest sourced from reference TRBV7-9 and TRBJ2-3, is DTGVSQNPRHKITKRGQNVTFRCDPISEHNRLYWYRQTLGQGPEFLTYFQNEAQLEKSRLLSDRFSAERPKGSFSTLEIQRTEQGDSAMYLCASSPAGRTDTQYFGPGTRLTVL.

By its share, this clonotype is large. This chain uses TRBV29-1 with TRBJ2-2, with a tentative D call TRBD2 (6 bases). Trimming left V 3 bases short and J 5 bases short, with 7 bases between. Germline lookup yields CDR1 SQVTM and CDR2 ANQGSEA. CDR3 size: 12 residues. CDR3 sequence: CSVEGGTGELFF. The DNA for the CDR3 is TGCAGCGTTGAGGGAGGAACCGGGGAGCTGTTTTTT.